The T cell receptor beta chain described here comes from a study of T cell repertoires in cytomegalovirus infection. The CDR3 has 14 amino acids. Looked up from germline, CDR1 is SGHNT and CDR2 is YYREEE (reference sequence). Trimming removed 0 bases from V and 4 bases from J, with 10 bases in between. TCRdb analysed the reads with MiXCR anew, one entry per CDR3 protein. The data contain fewer than 200,000 distinct CDR3 sequences, approximately 19% of them seen just once; the ten biggest clones take up 2.5% to 3%. The material sequenced was PBMCs. The receptor's source is a human donor in good health (CMV status not recorded). Some clones in this sample may be carry-over from other donors' samples. The J gene is TRBJ1-2, the V gene TRBV5-4; a weak D match, TRBD1 (5 bases). This chain's CDR3 is CASSLELGPYGYTF. CDR3 DNA: TGTGCCAGCAGCTTGGAATTGGGGCCCTATGGCTACACCTTC.